Below are 8 T cell receptor beta chains sequenced from a single sample in a study of identical twins. In TCRdb, the 5' RACE reads were re-called with MiXCR into one record per CDR3 protein. Of 400,000 to 550,000 distinct CDR3 sequences listed, 22% are singletons. This sample also belongs to another study, concerning T cells expressing NK-cell markers.

Material: CD4+ T cells sorted from blood. These receptors originate from a young woman in good health.

This clonotype was counted between two and nine times. The chain recombines TRBV18 with TRBJ1-5, with 8 bases matching TRBD1. CDR3 size: 15 residues. V gave up 5 bases and J gave up 2 bases; unmatched junction bases: 5. Per germline, CDR1 KGHSH and CDR2 LQKENI. The CDR3 sequence is CASSATGVGNQPQHF. In DNA, the CDR3 is TGTGCCAGCTCAGCGACAGGGGTCGGCAATCAGCCCCAGCATTTT.

The chain is built from TRBV20-1 and TRBJ2-1; 8 bases are a match to TRBD2. Germline V gene lookup returns CDR1 DFQATT and CDR2 SNEGSKA (reference sequence). The CDR3 sequence is 16 residues long. V lost 0 bases, J lost 4 bases, and 8 bases stayed unmatched. DNA for the CDR3: TGCAGTGCTAGAGATCGGAGAAGCGGGGGTTACAATGAGCAGTTCTTC. Its translation is CSARDRRSGGYNEQFF.

The gene calls are TRBV12-3 or TRBV12-4 and TRBJ2-7; the D is unclear. The CDR3 is made up of 13 amino acids. V lost 1 base, J lost 7 bases, and 11 bases lay in between. CDR3 region: CASSLGGPLEQYF. In DNA form, the CDR3 reads TGTGCCAGCAGTTTAGGAGGACCCCTGGAGCAGTACTTC.

The V call is TRBV11-1, the J call TRBJ1-6, with 8 bases aligning to TRBD1. V shed 4 bases and J 8 bases; nucleotides not matched to a gene: 10. Germline V lookup: CDR1 SGHAT, CDR2 FQDESV (reference sequence). The CDR3 contains 16 residues. The CDR3 is CASSSLQGAGDSPLHF. Written as DNA, the CDR3 is TGTGCCAGCAGCTCTCTCCAGGGGGCCGGCGATTCACCCCTCCACTTT.

This clonotype turned up a few times. The rearrangement joins TRBV20-1 to TRBJ2-5; D unclear. CDR3 length: 11 residues. CDR1 DFQATT and CDR2 SNEGSKA come from the germline V gene (reference sequence). The CDR3 region is CTTALGETQYF. The CDR3 DNA sequence: TGCACAACGGCGTTGGGAGAGACCCAGTACTTC.

V and J are TRBV19 and TRBJ1-5; tentatively, D is TRBD1 (6 bases). Between the trimmed V and J ends, which lost 4 bases and 0 bases, there was a span of 16 bases. There are 17 residues in the CDR3. The germline V gene encodes CDR1 LNHDA and CDR2 SQIVND (reference sequence). Here the CDR3 DNA reads TGTGCCAGTAGTAGAAAAATAAGACAGGATAGCAATCAGCCCCAGCATTTT. It translates to CASSRKIRQDSNQPQHF. Variable domain in full (rest from reference TRBV19 and TRBJ1-5): DGGITQSPKYLFRKEGQNVTLSCEQNLNHDAMYWYRQDPGQGLRLIYYSQIVNDFQKGDIAEGYSVSREKKESFPLTVTSAQKNPTAFYLCASSRKIRQDSNQPQHFGDGTRLSIL.

This chain uses TRBV7-6 with TRBJ2-1; 8 bases map to TRBD1. The germline V gene encodes CDR1 SGHVS and CDR2 FNYEAQ. The CDR3 is 14 residues long. With 5 bases clipped from V and 6 bases from J, the junction kept 6 bases outside the gene matches. The CDR3 is CASSRRTGGNEQFF. CDR3 coding DNA: TGTGCCAGCAGCCGAAGAACAGGGGGCAATGAGCAGTTCTTC.

The rearrangement joins TRBV4-3 to TRBJ1-1, with a possible D match to TRBD1 (5 bases). The CDR3 length is 16 residues. CDR1 and CDR2 from the germline V gene are LGHNA and YSLEER. The V end was cut by 3 bases, the J end by 0 bases, with 14 bases between. The CDR3 loop reads CASSQDKGYMNTEAFF. The DNA for the CDR3 is TGCGCCAGCAGCCAGGACAAAGGGTATATGAACACTGAAGCTTTCTTT.